This TCR beta chain was sequenced in a study of T cells in Graves' hyperthyroidism and ophthalmopathy. CDR3 length: 16 amino acids. The V and J ends lost 1 base and 4 bases respectively, with 16 bases between them. Germline assignment: CDR1 SGHDN and CDR2 FVKESK. The definition of stable Graves' hyperthyroidism was no ophthalmopathy progression within 18 months. Researchers barred patients who had uncontrolled infection, other autoimmune disease, pregnancy or lactation. The TCR beta CDR3 regions underwent amplification using RNA transcripts as the source. The TCR CDR3 first-round RT-PCR relied on the HTBI primer set. MiXCR, run by TCRdb on the multiplex PCR reads, gives a single entry per CDR3 protein. The table shows around 560,000 distinct CDR3 sequences, with 16% occurring only once.

This receptor was obtained from a woman aged 18-30 years with Graves' hyperthyroidism. V and J are TRBV14 and TRBJ1-1; perhaps TRBD1 as D (6 bases). Sample: blood. CDR3 sequence: CASSQVTGKVGTEAFF. CDR3 nucleotides: TGTGCCAGCAGCCAAGTCACAGGGAAAGTCGGCACTGAAGCTTTCTTT.